The entry that follows covers one TCR beta chain sequence. Its target is unknown. There were healthy Caucasian individuals from Russia, aged roughly 6 to 100, serving as donors. Germline V gives CDR1 DFQATT, CDR2 SNEGSKA (reference sequence). This CDR3 has 17 residues. The authors ran a second PCR of about 7 to 12 cycles using a sample-barcoded 5' primer and a J-beta primer mix. Each cDNA molecule carried a tag from a template-switch adaptor that contained 12 random nucleotides. TCRdb re-called the 5' RACE reads with MiXCR, one entry per CDR3 protein. The table records roughly 680,000 distinct CDR3 sequences, approximately 52% of them present only once. The data derive from a study of blood T cells in healthy people across ages. Study-wide points: Because sorting was not performed, PBMCs prevented conclusive naive versus antigen-experienced comparison.

The chain links TRBV20-1 to TRBJ2-4; tentatively, D is TRBD2 (7 bases). The J call may be mistaken, given a closer DNA end match to TRBJ2-5. The TCR comes from a woman over 75 in good health. Sequences were obtained from blood. CDR3 coding DNA: TGCAGTGCTAGAGATGGGGGGCGGGGGCAGGACTTGGGGACCCAGTACTTC. Translating it yields CSARDGGRGQDLGTQYF.